What follows describes a single TCR beta chain. With 1 base removed from V and 4 bases from J, the gap between germline ends came to 10 bases. Germline CDR1 and CDR2: SGDLS and YYNGEE. The CDR3 extends over 14 amino acids. A J-beta primer mix and a sample-barcoded 5' primer were used in a second PCR of roughly 6 to 12 cycles. TCRdb passed the 5' RACE reads through MiXCR, listing each CDR3 protein once. The table lists more than 900,000 distinct CDR3 sequences, roughly 29% of them singletons. These data originate in a study of blood T cells in healthy people across ages. The data were also submitted as part of a second study, on T cells of mothers and their children.

The TCR originated in a middle-aged woman in good health. The sequencing input was blood. The genes are TRBV9 and TRBJ2-3; D may be TRBD1 (6 bases). In nucleotides, the CDR3 is TGTGCCAGCAGCGTACAGGGGTCGGCAGATACGCAGTATTTT. Residues: CASSVQGSADTQYF.